This T cell receptor beta chain comes out of a study of cytomegalovirus exposure and HLA in healthy donors. The study's findings and limits: The records held CMV serostatus as the only immune exposure information.

A remark on this clone: Antigen specificity is unknown.

The germline gives CDR1 MDHEN, CDR2 SYDVKM. The CDR3 is made up of 18 amino acids. The V segment lost 3 bases and the J segment 4 bases; nucleotides outside the gene matches: 15. Among the donors, all were healthy bone marrow donors. PCR was performed using 60 Vbeta and 13 Jbeta primers. Produced via immunoSEQ multiplex PCR; TCRdb's table is partial and in-frame only. The sample lists roughly 250,000 clones; roughly 80% were seen once. The TCR was taken from a girl aged 2 to 10 in good health and CMV-seronegative. The sample was PBMCs. V gene TRBV28 combines with J gene TRBJ1-5; 7 nucleotides align to TRBD1. The CDR3 region is CASSFGAKGAGRNQPQHF. The CDR3 nucleotides read TGTGCCAGCAGTTTCGGAGCAAAGGGGGCCGGACGTAATCAGCCCCAGCATTTT.